The clone carrying this T cell receptor beta chain turned up a few times. Its target is unknown. These data are taken from a study of post-analysis software for immune sequencing data. Study-level background: Multiple sclerosis in the patients followed relapsing-remitting, secondary progressive and progressive-relapsing courses. Broader study findings: Controls showed significantly higher normalized Chao1 diversity than did multiple sclerosis patients. In patients, TRBV5-6, TRBV5-1 and TRBV20-1 belonged to four or five TRBV segments found more frequently than in controls.

The authors incorporated unique molecular identifiers into the TCR beta cDNA libraries. T cells numbering about 0.85 to 10 million yielded cDNA molecules that totaled about 500,000. TCRdb re-called the PCR reads with MiXCR, one entry per CDR3 protein. The top ten clones hold roughly 12% of a sample with about 380,000 distinct CDR3 sequences, around 33% of them seen once. The germline V gene encodes CDR1 KGHDR and CDR2 SFDVKD. V was cut by 6 bases and J by 2 bases, with 4 bases left in between. This CDR3 contains 13 residues. The TCR was taken from a girl aged 10 to 17 with multiple sclerosis. Material for sequencing was blood. The V and J genes are TRBV24-1 and TRBJ2-6, with D unclear. The CDR3 protein is CATSLPGANVLTF. CDR3 nucleotide sequence: TGTGCCACCAGTTTGCCTGGGGCCAACGTCCTGACTTTC.